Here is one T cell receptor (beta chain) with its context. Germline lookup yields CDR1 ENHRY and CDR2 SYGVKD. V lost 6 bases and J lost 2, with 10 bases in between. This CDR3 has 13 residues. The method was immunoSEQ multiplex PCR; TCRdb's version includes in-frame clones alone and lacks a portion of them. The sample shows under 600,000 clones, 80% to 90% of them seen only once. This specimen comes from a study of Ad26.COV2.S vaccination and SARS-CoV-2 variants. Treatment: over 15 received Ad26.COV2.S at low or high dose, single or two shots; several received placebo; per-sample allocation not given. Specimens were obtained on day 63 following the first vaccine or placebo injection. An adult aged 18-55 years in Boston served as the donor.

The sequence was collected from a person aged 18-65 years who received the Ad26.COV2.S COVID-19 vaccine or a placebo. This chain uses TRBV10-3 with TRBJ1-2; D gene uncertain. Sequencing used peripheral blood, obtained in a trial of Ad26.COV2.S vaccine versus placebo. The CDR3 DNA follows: TGTGCCATCAGGGCGTGGAAGAACTATGGCTACACCTTC. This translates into CAIRAWKNYGYTF.